This T cell receptor (beta chain) comes out of a study of blood T cell repertoires in COVID-19. Sequencing used immunoSEQ multiplex PCR; TCRdb keeps in-frame clones, though not all of them. This table holds 90,000 to 120,000 clones, more than 60% found once. The specimen was peripheral blood. The source is a man between 65 and 85 years old with active or convalescent COVID-19.

The CDR3 nucleotides are TGTGCCAGCAGCTTATACGACGGACAGGAAGCTTTCTTT. Translating it yields CASSLYDGQEAFF. The rearrangement links TRBV11-2 to TRBJ1-1; D might be TRBD1 (6 bases). The ends were cut back, 2 bases at V and 8 bases at J, with 12 bases in the middle. The CDR3 totals 13 residues. CDR1 SGHAT and CDR2 FQNNGV come from the germline V gene.